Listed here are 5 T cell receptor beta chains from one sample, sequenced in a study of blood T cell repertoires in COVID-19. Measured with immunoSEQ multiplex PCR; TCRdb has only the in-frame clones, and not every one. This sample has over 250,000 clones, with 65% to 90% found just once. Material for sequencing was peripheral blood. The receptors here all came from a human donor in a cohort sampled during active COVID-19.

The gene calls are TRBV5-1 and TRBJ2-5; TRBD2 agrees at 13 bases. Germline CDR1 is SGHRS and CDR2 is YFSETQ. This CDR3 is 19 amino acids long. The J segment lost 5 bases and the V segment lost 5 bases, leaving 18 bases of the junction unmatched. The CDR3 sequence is CASSPAGGTSGALGETQYF. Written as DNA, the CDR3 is TGCGCCAGCAGTCCCGCGGGGGGGACTAGCGGGGCTCTTGGGGAGACCCAGTACTTC.

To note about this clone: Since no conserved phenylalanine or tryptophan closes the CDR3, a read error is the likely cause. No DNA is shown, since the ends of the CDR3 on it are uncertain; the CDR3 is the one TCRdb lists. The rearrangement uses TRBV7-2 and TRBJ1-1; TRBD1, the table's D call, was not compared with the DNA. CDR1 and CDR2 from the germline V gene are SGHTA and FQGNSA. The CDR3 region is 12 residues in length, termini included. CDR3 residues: CASSYRQGGKSV.

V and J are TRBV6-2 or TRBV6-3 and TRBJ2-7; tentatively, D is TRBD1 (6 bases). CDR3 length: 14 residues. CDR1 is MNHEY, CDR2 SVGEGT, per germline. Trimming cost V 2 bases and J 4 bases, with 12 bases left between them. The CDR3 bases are TGTGCCAGCAGTTACGGCAGGGGCGGATACGAGCAGTACTTC. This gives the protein CASSYGRGGYEQYF.

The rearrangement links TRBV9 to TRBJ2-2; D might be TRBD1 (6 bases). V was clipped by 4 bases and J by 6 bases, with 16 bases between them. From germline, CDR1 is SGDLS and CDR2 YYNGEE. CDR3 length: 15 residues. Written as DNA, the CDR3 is TGTGCCAGCAGCAACCCCAGGGGTAAGGCCGGGGAGCTGTTTTTT. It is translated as CASSNPRGKAGELFF.

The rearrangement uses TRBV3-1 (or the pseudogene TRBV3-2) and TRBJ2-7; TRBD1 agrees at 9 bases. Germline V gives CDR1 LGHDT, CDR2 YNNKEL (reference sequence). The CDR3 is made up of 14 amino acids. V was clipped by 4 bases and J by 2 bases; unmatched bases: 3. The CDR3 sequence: CASSPGTGTYEQYF. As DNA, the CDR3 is TGTGCCAGCAGCCCCGGGACAGGGACCTACGAGCAGTACTTC.